A selection of T cell receptor beta chains follows, all from one sample in a study of immune characterization of retroperitoneal liposarcoma. TCRdb processed the PCR reads anew with MiXCR; each CDR3 protein has one entry. Counted here are about 19,000 distinct CDR3 sequences, more than 35% occurring once; the ten biggest clones make up 7.4%. Sequencing used blood. These TCRs come from a male donor with retroperitoneal liposarcoma. Each CDR3 is given with its conserved first and last residue.

v_call,j_call,cdr3_aa
TRBV12-3/TRBV12-4,TRBJ2-1,CASSLRASLGEQFF
TRBV12-3/TRBV12-4,TRBJ2-3,CASSQPTQGGSGDTQYF
TRBV12-3/TRBV12-4,TRBJ1-2,CATTQGFNYGYTF
TRBV4-1,TRBJ2-5,CASSQDVTLIQETQYF
TRBV7-8,TRBJ2-2,CASSSTSSGGKTGELFF
TRBV12-3/TRBV12-4,TRBJ1-3,CASSLAEGHTIYF
TRBV12-3/TRBV12-4,TRBJ2-3,CASSLYRLAADTQYF
TRBV7-6,-,CASSLSTWDIQYF
TRBV6-1,TRBJ2-4,CASSPGLAGNEQYF
TRBV12-3/TRBV12-4,TRBJ2-5,CASSFALAEQETQYF
TRBV4-1,-,CASSPPWSPYEQYF
TRBV6-1,-,CASSGGLAGLYNEQYF
TRBV27,TRBJ2-1,CASSFGNQETQFF
TRBV6-1,TRBJ2-1,CASSQGGVSYNEQFF
TRBV11-2,TRBJ2-5,CASSPSGTGRGNEQYF
TRBV6-2/TRBV6-3,TRBJ2-7,CASRPGLAGTYEQYF
TRBV7-2,-,CASSPVPSFRYEQYF
TRBV11-2,TRBJ1-3,CASSLSRGNTIYF
TRBV7-2,TRBJ2-3,CASSSVGAGLAGDTQYF
TRBV6-1,TRBJ2-1,CASKWNDGTYEQFF
TRBV11-3,TRBJ1-1,CASSLGGMAFF
TRBV11-3,TRBJ2-3,CASSIPSGTDTQYF
TRBV10-1,TRBJ1-5,CASSVPSVGRANQPQHF
TRBV12-3/TRBV12-4,TRBJ2-3,CASSLAPGGSTDTQYF
TRBV6-1,TRBJ2-1,CASSDALVGHLYNEQFF
TRBV7-2,TRBJ1-1,CASSLQGITEAFF
TRBV6-6,TRBJ2-1,CASRGSGGNNEQFF
TRBV27,-,CASSLYVAGSNNEQFF
TRBV6-8,TRBJ2-5,CASSIGQGRHNEQYF
TRBV6-1,TRBJ2-3,CASSQDQTDTQYF
TRBV4-1,TRBJ2-3,CASSRTLERETRNEQFF
TRBV6-2/TRBV6-3,TRBJ2-7,CASRTLGTRWEQYF
TRBV6-1,TRBJ2-3,CASSPQGISTDTQYF
TRBV12-3/TRBV12-4,TRBJ2-5,CASRLAGRFNEQYF
TRBV6-5,TRBJ2-1,CASSETSYNEQFF
TRBV27,TRBJ2-1,CASSAQQRYPYNEQFF
TRBV6-1,TRBJ1-1,CASSRPGRKNTEAFF
TRBV7-8,TRBJ1-2,CASGDYINYGYTF
TRBV11-3,TRBJ2-5,CASSPGDRAQETQYF
TRBV11-1,TRBJ2-1,CANSLSGLAEYNEQFF
TRBV7-2,TRBJ2-2,CASRVGFTGELFF
TRBV7-2,TRBJ1-1,CASSLIGSNTEAFF
TRBV6-1,TRBJ2-7,CASSSPQGGYEQYF
TRBV7-2,-,CASSLDTGSYNEQYF
TRBV11-2,TRBJ2-1,CASSWTSASSYEQFF
TRBV7-2,TRBJ2-1,CASSPAPQGRGYNEQFF
TRBV7-2,TRBJ2-5,CASSLETQYF
TRBV6-6,TRBJ1-1,CASSYLSGQGKEAFF
TRBV12-5,TRBJ2-2,CASGGQGVGELFF
TRBV6-1,TRBJ2-3,CASSLAGGTDTQYF
TRBV6-1,TRBJ1-1,CASSPPENTEAFF
TRBV11-3,TRBJ2-1,CASSLGNGFQFF
TRBV12-3/TRBV12-4,TRBJ2-1,CASSLERESYEQFF
TRBV7-8,TRBJ2-3,CASSILAGGPLGTDTQYF
TRBV6-6,TRBJ2-3,CASSYGAETDTQYF
TRBV5-1,TRBJ1-1,CASSSTTGGNTEAFF
TRBV7-4,TRBJ2-5,CASTGPFQETQYF
TRBV7-8,TRBJ1-2,CASSIRHRGGGYTF
TRBV7-2,TRBJ2-7,CASSPLYGAYEQYF